The 13 T cell receptor beta chains below were found in one sample sequenced in a study of T cells in Graves' hyperthyroidism and ophthalmopathy. Researchers amplified the TCR beta CDR3 regions from RNA transcripts. The HTBI set primed first-round TCR CDR3 RT-PCR. Using its own MiXCR run on the multiplex PCR reads, TCRdb lists one record per CDR3 protein. Altogether fewer than 250,000 distinct CDR3 sequences are present, approximately 23% being singletons, with the ten largest covering approximately 35%. The material sequenced was blood. Receptors were obtained from a middle-aged woman with Graves' ophthalmopathy.

This clonotype was counted many times. The CDR3, as DNA: TGTGCCAGCAGCTTAATAGCGGGTGTGGGAGAGACCCAGTACTTC. Protein: CASSLIAGVGETQYF. The chain couples TRBV7-6 to TRBJ2-5; 7 bases match TRBD2. After removal of 2 bases from V and 4 bases from J, the junction contained 7 bases not matched to a gene. Germline CDR1 and CDR2: SGHVS and FNYEAQ. This CDR3 spans 15 amino acids.

This clonotype came up many times. The chain combines TRBV12-3 or TRBV12-4 with TRBJ2-5, with TRBD1 as a possible D gene (8 bases). The CDR3 has 14 amino acids. V gave up 5 bases and J gave up 3 bases, with 13 bases separating them. CDR3 nucleotide sequence: TGTGCCAGCAGTCAAACAGGGGGGGAAGAGACCCAGTACTTC. It codes for CASSQTGGEETQYF.

This clonotype has a count of ten or more. This rearrangement joins TRBV18 to TRBJ2-2; D tentatively reads TRBD1 or TRBD2 (5 bases each). Trimming took 3 bases from V and 3 from J, leaving 11 bases between them. CDR3 length: 15 residues. Germline V CDR1 and CDR2: KGHSH, LQKENI. This CDR3 is CASSPRDGDTGELFF. The DNA for the CDR3 is TGTGCCAGCTCACCCCGGGACGGTGACACCGGGGAGCTGTTTTTT.

This clonotype was seen many times. V is TRBV19 and J is TRBJ1-5; possible D gene TRBD1, 5 bases. The germline V and J ends were trimmed by 5 bases and 1 base, with 15 bases remaining between them. This CDR3 spans 16 amino acids. Germline CDR1 is LNHDA and CDR2 is SQIVND (reference sequence). CDR3 in DNA: TGTGCCAGTAGTCCGAGCTCGGGGCGGAGCAATCAGCCCCAGCATTTT. It yields the protein CASSPSSGRSNQPQHF.

This clonotype was seen ten or more times. This sequence joins TRBV5-1 and TRBJ2-7; TRBD1 matches at 9 bases. J was trimmed by 1 base and V by 1 base; bases with no gene match: 9. Germline CDR1 and CDR2: SGHRS and YFSETQ. The CDR3 consists of 17 residues. The CDR3 here is CASSLWGQGALSYEQYF. CDR3 DNA: TGCGCCAGCAGCTTGTGGGGACAGGGCGCACTTTCCTACGAGCAGTACTTC.

On this clonotype: Relative to the germline gene, one junction end is altered; a read error may explain this. The V call is TRBV4-1, the J call TRBJ1-6; 8 bases line up with TRBD1. The CDR3 totals 15 residues. The germline gives CDR1 MGHRA, CDR2 YSYEKL. The CDR3 region is CASSYQSGGESPLHF. In DNA form, the CDR3 reads TGTGCCAGCAGTTATCAGTCAGGGGGCGAATCACCCCTCCACTTT.

This clonotype came up many times. The rearrangement uses TRBV27 and TRBJ1-2; 7 bases align to TRBD1. The V and J ends lost 5 bases and 2 bases, in that order; junction bases with no gene match: 8. Germline V gene sequence: CDR1 MNHEY, CDR2 SMNVEV (reference sequence). CDR3 length: 15 amino acids. CDR3 residues: CASSLQGRGNYGYTF. The DNA for the CDR3 is TGTGCCAGCAGTCTACAGGGGAGGGGGAACTATGGCTACACCTTC.

V gene TRBV6-2 or TRBV6-3 combines with J gene TRBJ2-2; TRBD1 matches 8 bases. Germline lookup yields CDR1 MNHEY and CDR2 SVGEGT. V lost 0 bases, J lost 6 bases, and 6 bases stayed unmatched. The CDR3 totals 16 residues. The CDR3, as DNA: TGTGCCAGCAGTTACTCGAGGACAGGGTCCCCCGGGGAGCTGTTTTTT. Protein sequence: CASSYSRTGSPGELFF.

This clonotype showed up many times. The CDR3 does not close with the conserved phenylalanine or tryptophan, likely indicating a read error. The V call is TRBV2, the J call TRBJ1-5; 7 bases map to TRBD1. CDR1 is SNHLY and CDR2 is FYNNEI in the germline V gene. V shed 4 bases and J 5 bases; nucleotides not matched to a gene: 2. CDR3 length: 13 amino acids. In nucleotides, the CDR3 is TGTGCCAGCAGTGGGGACAGCGATCAGCCCCAGCATTCT. Translation: CASSGDSDQPQHS.

This clonotype has a handful of counts. J is TRBJ1-5 and V is TRBV12-3 or TRBV12-4; TRBD1 might be the D (5 bases). V gave up 4 bases and J gave up 5 bases, with 15 bases separating them. The CDR3 is 15 residues long. The CDR3 bases are TGTGCCAGCAGTTCCGGACGGGGGAAATATCAGCCCCAGCATTTT. It encodes CASSSGRGKYQPQHF.

This clonotype was recorded at least ten times. The chain has TRBV14 and TRBJ2-2; D might be TRBD1 (5 bases). Germline CDR1 and CDR2: SGHDN and FVKESK. This CDR3 is built from 18 residues. Trimming removed 4 bases from V and 0 bases from J, with 18 bases in between. CDR3 residues: CASSLRQGLSANTGELFF. CDR3 nucleotide sequence: TGTGCCAGCAGCCTCCGCCAGGGTTTAAGTGCGAACACCGGGGAGCTGTTTTTT.

This clonotype was recorded many times. The chain links TRBV4-1 to TRBJ1-5; 7 positions agree with TRBD1. V gave up 4 bases and J gave up 3 bases; unmatched junction bases: 3. Germline V lookup: CDR1 MGHRA, CDR2 YSYEKL. This CDR3 contains 14 residues. In DNA, the CDR3 is TGCGCCAGCAGCCCTACAGGGGACAATCAGCCCCAGCATTTT. This codes for CASSPTGDNQPQHF.

This clonotype was seen ten or more times. This chain uses TRBV27 with TRBJ1-1; D is unclear. The germline gives CDR1 MNHEY, CDR2 SMNVEV (reference sequence). This CDR3 is 13 amino acids long. V shed 2 bases and J shed 9 bases, with 13 bases lying between them. CDR3 sequence: CASSLPGSAKAFF. In nucleotides, the CDR3 is TGTGCCAGCAGTTTACCTGGGTCAGCTAAAGCTTTCTTT.